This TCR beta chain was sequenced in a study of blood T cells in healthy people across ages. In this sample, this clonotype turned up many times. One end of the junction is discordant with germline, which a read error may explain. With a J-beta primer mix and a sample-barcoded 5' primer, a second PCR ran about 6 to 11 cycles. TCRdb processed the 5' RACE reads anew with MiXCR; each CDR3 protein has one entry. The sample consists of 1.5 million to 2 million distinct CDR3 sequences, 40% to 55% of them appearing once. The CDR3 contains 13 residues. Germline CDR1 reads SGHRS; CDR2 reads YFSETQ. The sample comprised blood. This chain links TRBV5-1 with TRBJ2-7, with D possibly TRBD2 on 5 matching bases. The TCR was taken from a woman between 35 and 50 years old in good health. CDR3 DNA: TGTGCTAGCAGCTTAGCCCAGGACTACGAGCAGTACTTC. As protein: CASSLAQDYEQYF.